This entry is about one T cell receptor (beta chain). As yet, its antigen is unknown. This entry comes from a study of T cells expressing NK-cell markers. TCRdb processed the 5' RACE reads again and assigns one entry to each CDR3 protein, with no DNA. The table for this sample gives about 460,000 distinct CDR3 sequences. Germline assignment: CDR1 KGHSH and CDR2 LQKENI. This CDR3 is 20 amino acids long. Findings and limits, study-wide: The study left the HCMV specificity of expanded NKG2C+ T cell clones unresolved. Similarly, these clonotypes led the CD3+CD56-NKG2C+ fraction as well in a handful of donors.

This chain joins TRBV18 and TRBJ2-3; the TCRdb D gene call, TRBD2, has no DNA to confirm it. Material: blood T cells: a sorted CD56 or NKG2C T cell subset, CD4+ or CD8+ T cells, or bulk PBMC T cells (not recorded which). The receptor's source is a woman between 50 and 59 years old in good health. CDR3: CASSPRTTGRFRRGTDTQYF.